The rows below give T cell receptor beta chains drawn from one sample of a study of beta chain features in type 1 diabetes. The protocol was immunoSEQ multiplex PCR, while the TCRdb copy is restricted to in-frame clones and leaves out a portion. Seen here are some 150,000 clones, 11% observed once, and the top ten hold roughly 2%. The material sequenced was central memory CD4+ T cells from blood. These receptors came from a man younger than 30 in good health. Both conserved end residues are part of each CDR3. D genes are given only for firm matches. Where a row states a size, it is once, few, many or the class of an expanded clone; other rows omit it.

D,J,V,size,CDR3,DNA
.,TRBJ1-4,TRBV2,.,CASSYRAGEKLFF,TGTGCCAGCAGTTACCGTGCCGGGGAAAAACTGTTTTTT
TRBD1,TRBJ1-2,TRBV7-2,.,CASGQGANYGYTF,TGTGCCAGCGGACAGGGGGCTAACTATGGCTACACCTTC
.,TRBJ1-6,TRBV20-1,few,CSARDGRDGLF,TGCAGTGCTAGAGATGGTCGGGACGGACTCTTT
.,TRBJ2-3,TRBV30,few,CAWNRLDTDTQYF,TGTGCCTGGAACAGATTAGACACAGATACGCAGTATTTT
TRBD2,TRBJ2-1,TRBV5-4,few,CASTPSGGGAGNEQFF,TGTGCCAGCACCCCATCCGGCGGGGGGGCTGGTAATGAGCAGTTCTTC
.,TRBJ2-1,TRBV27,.,CASSLSGDRAEQFF,TGTGCCAGCAGTTTATCGGGAGACAGAGCCGAGCAGTTCTTC
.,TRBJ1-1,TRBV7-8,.,CASIPYQGITEAFF,TGTGCCAGCATCCCCTACCAGGGGATCACTGAAGCTTTCTTT
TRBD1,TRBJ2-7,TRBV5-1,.,CASSRDRGYEQYF,TGCGCCAGCTCAAGGGACAGGGGCTACGAGCAGTACTTC
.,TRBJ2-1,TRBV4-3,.,CASSQDLASDEQFF,TGCGCCAGCAGCCAAGATTTGGCTAGCGATGAGCAGTTCTTC
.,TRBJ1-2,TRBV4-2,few,CASSQYRAPIYGYTF,TGTGCCAGCAGCCAGTACAGGGCGCCTATCTATGGCTACACCTTC
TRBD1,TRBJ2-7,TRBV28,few,CASSSGTGGQYF,TGTGCCAGCAGTTCCGGGACAGGGGGGCAGTACTTC
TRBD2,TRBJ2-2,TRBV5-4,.,CASSGHTSGRASGELFF,TGTGCCAGCAGCGGGCATACTAGCGGGAGGGCCTCCGGGGAGCTGTTTTTT
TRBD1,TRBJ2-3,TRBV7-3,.,CASSPTGPPNTQYF,TGTGCCAGCAGCCCGACAGGGCCCCCCAATACGCAGTATTTT
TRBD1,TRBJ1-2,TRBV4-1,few,CASSQDGGQIYGYTF,TGCGCCAGCAGCCAAGATGGGGGACAGATCTATGGCTACACCTTC
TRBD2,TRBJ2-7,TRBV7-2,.,CASSLALAGGYEQYF,TGTGCCAGCAGCTTAGCGCTAGCGGGGGGTTACGAGCAGTACTTC
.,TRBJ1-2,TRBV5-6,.,CASSLDIPYGYTF,TGTGCCAGCAGCTTGGACATACCCTATGGCTACACCTTC
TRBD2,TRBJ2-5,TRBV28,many,CASSGGSSGQETQYF,TGTGCCAGCAGCGGAGGATCTAGCGGGCAAGAGACCCAGTACTTC
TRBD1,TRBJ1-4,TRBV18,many,CASSPRNRGGEKLFF,TGTGCCAGCTCACCGAGAAACAGGGGAGGAGAAAAACTGTTTTTT
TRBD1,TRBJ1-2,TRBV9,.,CASTTTGQDYGYTF,TGTGCCAGCACCACTACCGGACAGGACTATGGCTACACCTTC
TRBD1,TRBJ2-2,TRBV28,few,CASSLGTGQTGELFF,TGTGCCAGCAGTTTAGGGACAGGGCAGACCGGGGAGCTGTTTTTT
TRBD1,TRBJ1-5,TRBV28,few,CASRLLQGISNQPQHF,TGTGCCAGCAGGCTCCTACAGGGGATTAGCAATCAGCCCCAGCATTTT
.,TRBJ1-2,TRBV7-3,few,CASSPYGGIGAGYTF,TGTGCCAGCAGCCCCTATGGAGGGATCGGGGCTGGCTACACCTTC
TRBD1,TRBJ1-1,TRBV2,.,CASSEGNRQGNTEAFF,TGTGCCAGCAGTGAGGGCAACCGACAGGGTAACACTGAAGCTTTCTTT
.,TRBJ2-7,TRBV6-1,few,CASSDGRVAMVYEQYF,TGTGCCAGCAGTGATGGCAGGGTTGCTATGGTCTACGAGCAGTACTTC
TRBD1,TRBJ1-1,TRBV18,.,CASSGDRVWTEAFF,TGTGCCAGCTCAGGAGACAGGGTTTGGACTGAAGCTTTCTTT
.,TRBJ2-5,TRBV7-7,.,CASSLGLSETQYF,TGTGCCAGCAGCTTAGGGCTTTCCGAGACCCAGTACTTC
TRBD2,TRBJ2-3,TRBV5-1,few,CASSILSGGSTDTQYF,TGCGCCAGCAGCATTTTAAGCGGGGGAAGCACAGATACGCAGTATTTT
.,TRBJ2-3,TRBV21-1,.,CASSRPGQASTDTQYF,TGTGCCAGCAGCCGTCCGGGACAGGCTAGCACAGATACGCAGTATTTT
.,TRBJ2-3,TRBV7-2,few,CASSQLPSGLGTDTQYF,TGTGCCAGCAGCCAATTGCCTTCAGGGCTGGGCACAGATACGCAGTATTTT
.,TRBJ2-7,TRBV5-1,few,CASTIQGFNEQYF,TGCGCCAGCACAATACAGGGATTCAACGAGCAGTACTTC
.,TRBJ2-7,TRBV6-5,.,CASSFTGYEQYF,TGTGCCAGCAGTTTTACAGGGTACGAGCAGTACTTC
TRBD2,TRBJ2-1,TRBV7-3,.,CASRLSGTSGYNEQFF,TGTGCCAGCAGGCTCTCCGGGACTAGCGGATACAATGAGCAGTTCTTC
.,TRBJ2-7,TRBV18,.,CASSLGAAYEQYF,TGTGCCAGCTCACTTGGGGCGGCCTACGAGCAGTACTTC
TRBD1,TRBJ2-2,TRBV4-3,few,CASSQGVLRDRGGELFF,TGCGCCAGCAGCCAAGGGGTTCTCCGGGACAGGGGCGGGGAGCTGTTTTTT
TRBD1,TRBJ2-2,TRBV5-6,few,CASSAEGQGVFGELFF,TGTGCCAGCAGCGCAGAAGGACAGGGCGTTTTCGGGGAGCTGTTTTTT
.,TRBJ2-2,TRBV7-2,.,CASSLDPSWDTGELFF,TGTGCCAGCAGCTTAGATCCTAGTTGGGACACCGGGGAGCTGTTTTTT
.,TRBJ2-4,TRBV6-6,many,CASSDRLLAKNIQYF,TGTGCCAGCAGTGACCGCTTACTAGCCAAAAACATTCAGTACTTC
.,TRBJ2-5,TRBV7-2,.,CASRPGAQETQYF,TGTGCCAGCAGACCAGGGGCACAAGAGACCCAGTACTTC
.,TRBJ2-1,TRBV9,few,CASSVDEQFRNEQFF,TGTGCCAGCAGCGTAGATGAGCAGTTCAGGAATGAGCAGTTCTTC
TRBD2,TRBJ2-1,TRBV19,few,CASSTGKRTSGNNEQFF,TGTGCCAGTAGTACGGGCAAGCGGACTAGCGGGAACAATGAGCAGTTCTTC
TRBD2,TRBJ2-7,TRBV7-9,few,CASSLRGGRSPFTQYEQYF,TGTGCCAGCAGCTTAAGGGGCGGGAGATCGCCCTTTACGCAATACGAGCAGTACTTC
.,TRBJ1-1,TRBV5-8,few,CASSFAGSGRRTEAFF,TGTGCCAGCAGTTTTGCGGGATCGGGCCGTCGGACTGAAGCTTTCTTT
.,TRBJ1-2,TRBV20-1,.,CSATGEYGYTF,TGCAGTGCTACTGGGGAGTATGGCTACACCTTC
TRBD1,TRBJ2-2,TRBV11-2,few,CASSRDRGWELFF,TGTGCCAGCAGCCGGGACAGGGGGTGGGAGCTGTTTTTT
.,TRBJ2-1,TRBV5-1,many,CASSHGVVEQFF,TGCGCCAGCAGCCATGGCGTTGTTGAGCAGTTCTTC
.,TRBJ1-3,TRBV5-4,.,CASSSGLASSGNTIYF,TGTGCCAGCAGCTCCGGTCTGGCCTCCTCTGGAAACACCATATATTTT
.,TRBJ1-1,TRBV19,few,CASSIRANTEAFF,TGTGCCAGTAGTATACGCGCGAACACTGAAGCTTTCTTT
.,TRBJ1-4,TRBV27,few,CASSVATNEKLFF,TGTGCCAGCAGTGTTGCAACTAATGAAAAACTGTTTTTT
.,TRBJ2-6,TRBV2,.,CASSISYTAAGANVLTF,TGTGCCAGCAGTATTTCCTATACAGCTGCAGGGGCCAACGTCCTGACTTTC
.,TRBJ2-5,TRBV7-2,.,CASSLGGRGEQYF,TGTGCCAGCAGCTTAGGAGGACGTGGGGAGCAGTACTTC